Detailed here is one T cell receptor beta chain. The target antigen is unknown. This entry comes from a study of OX40 agonist ivuxolimab in advanced cancers. About the study: The patients' treatment was ivuxolimab, an agonistic anti-OX40 (CD134) antibody. Findings and limits, study-wide: In the 0.1 to 3.0 mg/kg range, CD4+ and CD8+ blood T cells had expanded clonally by week 6. The authors also found low normalized T-cell clonal expansion in some nonresponders.

Exclusion of a patient followed from autoimmune disease history or systemic immunosuppression. In germline, CDR1 is SEHNR, CDR2 FQNEAQ (reference sequence). Trimming pared 6 bases from V and 1 base from J, leaving 12 bases between. This CDR3 is 14 amino acids long. TCRdb's copy holds only in-frame clones and misses some; the assay was immunoSEQ multiplex PCR. The table shows about 45,000 clones, with 75% to 85% occurring only once. The chain couples TRBV7-9 to TRBJ2-5, with a weak D call TRBD1 (6 bases). The material sequenced was CD4+ or CD8+ T cells sorted from blood, taken in a trial of the OX40 agonist ivuxolimab. The source of this sequence is an adult with an advanced solid tumor such as melanoma, head and neck, liver or kidney cancer. The CDR3 loop is CASSLTGIQETQYF. CDR3 coding DNA: TGTGCCAGCAGTCTCACAGGGATCCAAGAGACCCAGTACTTC.